This T cell receptor beta chain derives from a study of Ad26.COV2.S vaccination and SARS-CoV-2 variants. Study as a whole: Trial arm assignment for the donor was COV1001 Ad26.COV2.S. Study-level results: Vaccinees showed greater spike-specific TCR breadth than placebo recipients. Vaccine and placebo groups showed comparable non-spike TCR breadth.

Comments on this clone: The antigen remains undetermined.

V was trimmed by 2 bases and J by 7 bases, leaving 9 bases between them. This CDR3 is built from 14 residues. CDR1 is LGHDT, CDR2 YNNKEL, per germline (reference sequence). Sequencing used immunoSEQ multiplex PCR; TCRdb keeps in-frame clones, though not all of them. The data hold 400,000 to 450,000 clones, with 75% to 95% observed a single time. The treatment was: about 20 received Ad26.COV2.S at low or high dose, single or two shots; about 5 received placebo; per-sample allocation not given. Samples came from day 63 after the first vaccine or placebo injection. This receptor was obtained from a person aged 18-65 years who received the Ad26.COV2.S COVID-19 vaccine or a placebo. This rearrangement joins TRBV3-1 (or the pseudogene TRBV3-2) to TRBJ1-6; unclear D gene. The sequences come from peripheral blood, collected in a trial of Ad26.COV2.S vaccine versus placebo. For the CDR3, the DNA is TGTGCCAGCAGCCAAAGGCCAGAGAATTCACCCCTCCACTTT. Its protein product is CASSQRPENSPLHF.